The present TCR beta chain was sequenced within a study of T cell responses to AZD1222 COVID-19 vaccine. This table comes from immunoSEQ multiplex PCR, and its TCRdb copy is limited to in-frame clones, with some not included. The data contain 130,000 to 150,000 clones, approximately 90% of them seen just once; the ten biggest clones take up 1.5% to 2%. Germline CDR1 reads SGHAT; CDR2 reads FQNNGV. This CDR3 has 14 amino acids. Between the trimmed V and J ends, which lost 6 bases and 5 bases, there was a span of 13 bases. This chain links TRBV11-2 with TRBJ1-4; possibly TRBD1 for D (5 bases). The source was peripheral blood, collected on day 0 of AZD1222 vaccination. This clonotype was obtained from an adult in good health. The CDR3 DNA reads TGTGCCAGCAGTTCCGGGGGGGGAAATGAAAAACTGTTTTTT. Its translation is CASSSGGGNEKLFF.